A single sample gave rise to the 28 T cell receptor beta chains below, sequenced in a study of vaccination effects on CD4 cells after COVID-19. Their cognate antigens are unknown. Isolation of CD4+ T cells took place after approximately ten days of culture. The participants, recipients of two vaccine doses, got either BNT162b2 or mRNA-1273. Only in-frame clones appear in the TCRdb table, and some are missing; sequencing was by immunoSEQ multiplex PCR. The table has more than 60,000 clones, 74% seen once; the top ten hold about 2.3%. This material consisted of CD4+ T cells from PBMCs cultured without peptide, taken after COVID-19 vaccination. Source of these receptors: a human donor who received a COVID-19 vaccine.

This clone was detected a few times. V and J are TRBV21-1 and TRBJ2-1; the table's D call of TRBD1 was not tested on the DNA. TRBV21-1 is flagged as a pseudogene. The CDR3 is 15 amino acids. This CDR3 is CASSNRDRAYNEQFF. CDR3 coding DNA: TGTGCCAGCAGCAACCGGGACAGGGCTTACAATGAGCAGTTCTTC.

For this clone: Other DNA sequences in the sample encode the same CDR3. The chain employs TRBV6-5 and TRBJ1-1, with 8 bases identical to TRBD1. V dropped 2 bases and J dropped 4; count of bases not matched to a gene: 0. CDR1 MNHEY and CDR2 SVGAGI come from the germline V gene. This CDR3 has 13 amino acids. In DNA, the CDR3 is TGTGCCAGCAGTTACGACAGGGGCACTGAAGCTTTCTTT. It encodes CASSYDRGTEAFF.

On this clone: At the DNA level, this CDR3 is encoded by other sequences in the same sample as well. V usage is TRBV9 and J usage is TRBJ1-2, with D tentatively TRBD1 (6 bases). V was trimmed by 0 bases and J by 8 bases, leaving 11 bases between them. From germline, CDR1 is SGDLS and CDR2 YYNGEE. The CDR3 extends over 13 amino acids. This CDR3 reads CASSVEAGVGYTF. The CDR3 DNA sequence: TGTGCCAGCAGCGTAGAAGCAGGGGTAGGCTACACCTTC.

This clone appeared a few times. The chain is built from TRBV3-1 (or the pseudogene TRBV3-2) and TRBJ1-1; D is ambiguous. V shed 4 bases and J shed 0 bases, with 9 bases lying between them. There are 14 residues in the CDR3. In germline, CDR1 is LGHDT, CDR2 YNNKEL (reference sequence). CDR3 sequence: CASSPLGMNTEAFF. The CDR3 DNA reads TGTGCCAGCAGCCCCCTAGGCATGAACACTGAAGCTTTCTTT.

This sequence joins TRBV2 and TRBJ2-3; TRBD1 aligns across 9 bases. Germline V gene data show CDR1 as SNHLY and CDR2 as FYNNEI. The trim removed 5 bases at V and 1 base at J, leaving 1 base unmatched. The CDR3 is 14 residues long. CDR3: CASSRTGGTDTQYF. CDR3 coding DNA: TGTGCCAGCAGTCGGACAGGGGGCACAGATACGCAGTATTTT.

CDR3 coding DNA: TGTGCCAGCAGCTTATTTGGGGGCTGGGATTCACCCCTCCACTTT. Its protein is CASSLFGGWDSPLHF. V and J are TRBV7-3 and TRBJ1-6, with D possibly TRBD1 on 6 matching bases. The ends were cut back, 2 bases at V and 8 bases at J, with 13 bases in the middle. The CDR3 runs to 15 residues. CDR1 and CDR2 (germline): SGHTA, FQGTGA. Variable domain in full (rest from reference TRBV7-3 and TRBJ1-6): GAGVSQTPSNKVTEKGKYVELRCDPISGHTALYWYRQSLGQGPEFLIYFQGTGAADDSGLPNDRFFAVRPEGSVSTLKIQRTERGDSAVYLCASSLFGGWDSPLHFGNGTRLTVT.

The V gene is TRBV7-2, the J gene TRBJ2-2; 7 bases align to TRBD2. The CDR3 sequence is 16 residues long. V lost 0 bases to trimming and J lost 5 bases; unmatched junction nucleotides: 6. Germline CDR1 and CDR2: SGHTA and FQGNSA. The CDR3 here is CASSLAYVLATGELFF. The CDR3 nucleotides read TGTGCCAGCAGCTTAGCGTATGTACTAGCGACCGGGGAGCTGTTTTTT. The full variable domain, with the rest looked up from reference TRBV7-2 and TRBJ2-2, is GAGVSQSPSNKVTEKGKDVELRCDPISGHTALYWYRQSLGQGLEFLIYFQGNSAPDKSGLPSDRFSAERTGGSVSTLTIQRTQQEDSAVYLCASSLAYVLATGELFFGEGSRLTVL.

The CDR3 reads CASSPPDRYQPQHF. The CDR3, as DNA: TGTGCCAGCTCACCCCCAGACAGATATCAGCCCCAGCATTTT. The V call is TRBV18, the J call TRBJ1-5, with D perhaps TRBD1 (5 bases). V was pared by 3 bases and J by 5 bases, with 11 bases between. CDR3 size: 14 residues. In germline, CDR1 is KGHSH, CDR2 LQKENI.

V gene TRBV5-1 combines with J gene TRBJ2-3; D tentatively fits TRBD1 or TRBD2 (5 bases each). The CDR3 spans 17 residues. From germline, CDR1 is SGHRS and CDR2 YFSETQ. The V end lost 4 bases, the J end lost 7 bases, and 25 bases lay between the germline ends. Here the CDR3 reads CASSRQIEDMGVYTQYF. The CDR3 DNA reads as TGCGCCAGCAGCCGCCAAATCGAGGACATGGGAGTATATACGCAGTATTTT.

The chain carries TRBV7-8 and TRBJ1-1; 9 bases are a match to TRBD1. Germline V lookup: CDR1 SGHVS, CDR2 FQNEAQ. The CDR3 has 13 residues. The trim removed 5 bases at V and 5 bases at J, leaving 3 bases unmatched. The CDR3 DNA is TGTGCCAGCAGCCGGGACAGGGCTACTGAAGCTTTCTTT. Protein: CASSRDRATEAFF.

The chain uses TRBV11-2 and TRBJ2-2; TRBD2 matches 9 bases. V lost 7 bases to trimming and J lost 4 bases; unmatched junction nucleotides: 10. This CDR3 is built from 16 residues. Germline CDR1 and CDR2: SGHAT and FQNNGV. The CDR3 DNA follows: TGTGCCAGCACCCCCTCCGGCGGGGGGGCCACCGGGGAGCTGTTTTTT. Its protein product is CASTPSGGGATGELFF.

For this clone: The same CDR3 is also encoded by other DNA sequences in this sample. This sequence joins TRBV27 and TRBJ2-7; 7 bases align to TRBD1. V lost 5 bases, J lost 3 bases, and 10 bases stayed unmatched. The CDR3 consists of 15 residues. Germline CDR1 reads MNHEY; CDR2 reads SMNVEV (reference sequence). Here the CDR3 reads CASSPSRDSYYEQYV. Written as DNA, the CDR3 is TGTGCCAGCAGTCCCTCCCGGGACAGTTACTACGAGCAGTACGTC.

The rearrangement joins TRBV19 to TRBJ1-1, with D maybe TRBD1 (5 bases). The ends were cut back, 6 bases at V and 5 bases at J, with 19 bases in the middle. Germline assignment: CDR1 LNHDA and CDR2 SQIVND (reference sequence). The CDR3 covers 15 residues. CDR3 sequence reads: CASRGQGSGETEAFF. The CDR3 DNA reads TGTGCCAGTAGAGGACAAGGTAGTGGGGAGACTGAAGCTTTCTTT.

V gene TRBV7-2 combines with J gene TRBJ2-3; 14 bases agree with TRBD2. There are 16 residues in the CDR3. The germline V gene has CDR1 SGHTA and CDR2 FQGNSA. The J segment lost 2 bases and the V segment lost 5 bases, leaving 3 bases of the junction unmatched. CDR3 sequence (DNA): TGTGCCAGCAGCCCGGGACTAGCGGGGGCCACAGATACGCAGTATTTT. Translated, it gives CASSPGLAGATDTQYF.

V and J are TRBV6-2 or TRBV6-3 and TRBJ2-7; D possibly corresponds to TRBD2 (7 bases). CDR3 size: 15 residues. V lost 0 bases to trimming and J lost 0 bases, with 9 bases between them. Germline V gene lookup returns CDR1 MNHEY and CDR2 SVGEGT. This CDR3 is CASSYSAGASYEQYV. The CDR3, as DNA: TGTGCCAGCAGTTACTCGGCGGGGGCCTCCTACGAGCAGTACGTC.

This chain joins TRBV10-3 and TRBJ1-1, with TRBD1 identical over 8 bases. The CDR3 covers 15 residues. V gave up 2 bases and J gave up 1 base; unmatched junction bases: 3. Germline-derived CDR1 and CDR2 are ENHRY and SYGVKD. The CDR3 is CAISETGGANTEAFF. DNA of the CDR3: TGTGCCATCAGTGAGACAGGGGGGGCGAACACTGAAGCTTTCTTT.

The CDR3 protein is CASGDRPYEQYV. The CDR3 DNA is TGTGCCAGCGGCGACAGGCCCTACGAGCAGTACGTC. V and J are TRBV6-6 and TRBJ2-7; D possibly corresponds to TRBD1 (6 bases). The CDR3 spans 12 residues. The germline V and J ends were trimmed by 8 bases and 2 bases, with 10 bases remaining between them. Germline V gene sequence: CDR1 MNHNY, CDR2 SVGAGI (reference sequence).

The chain links TRBV30 to TRBJ1-5, with a tentative D call TRBD1 (6 bases). The CDR3 extends over 14 amino acids. Germline V gene data show CDR1 as GTSNPN and CDR2 as SVGIG (reference sequence). V gave up 4 bases and J gave up 4 bases, with 14 bases separating them. CDR3 sequence: CAWTTGASNQPQHF. CDR3 sequence (DNA): TGTGCCTGGACTACGGGGGCGAGTAATCAGCCCCAGCATTTT.

This clone was seen only a few times. The chain is built from TRBV7-8 and TRBJ2-7; TRBD2 matches 8 bases. CDR1 SGHVS and CDR2 FQNEAQ come from the germline V gene. The CDR3 spans 13 residues. Germline trimming cut 5 bases from V and 6 bases from J; bases unmatched to any gene: 6. The CDR3 loop is CASSHGGAFEQYV. DNA for the CDR3: TGTGCCAGCAGCCACGGGGGGGCATTCGAGCAGTACGTC.

This chain joins TRBV24-1 and TRBJ2-5; D not resolved. This CDR3 is 15 amino acids long. CDR1 KGHDR and CDR2 SFDVKD come from the germline V gene. The V end lost 5 bases, the J end lost 4 bases, and 16 bases lay between the germline ends. CDR3 nucleotide sequence: TGTGCCACCAGTGCTATAGGCCCTCGTGGAGAGACCCAGTACTTC. Translated, it gives CATSAIGPRGETQYF.

This chain uses TRBV21-1 with TRBJ2-1; the table's TRBD2 call for D was not verified on the DNA. TRBV21-1 is shown as a pseudogene. The length of the CDR3 is 13 residues. The CDR3 sequence is CASSQEDGDEQFF. The CDR3 nucleotides read TGTGCCAGCAGCCAGGAGGATGGTGATGAGCAGTTCTTC.

This chain joins TRBV6-1 and TRBJ2-3; 10 bases match TRBD2. Germline V gene sequence: CDR1 MNHNS, CDR2 SASEGT. CDR3 length equals 18 residues. The ends lost 3 bases at V and 4 bases at J; junction bases unmatched: 13. As DNA, the CDR3 is TGTGCCAGCAGTGATAGCCCTAGGAGCGGGGGGGCCTCAGATACGCAGTATTTT. It yields the protein CASSDSPRSGGASDTQYF.

This chain uses TRBV21-1 with TRBJ1-3. TRBV21-1 is deemed a pseudogene. The CDR3 spans 17 residues. CDR3 loop: CASSKETWTAAGNTIYF. The CDR3 coding sequence is TGTGCCAGCAGCAAAGAAACCTGGACGGCTGCTGGAAACACCATATATTTT.

The CDR3 here is CASSPTRTQETQYF. CDR3 coding DNA: TGTGCCAGCAGTCCGACTAGGACCCAAGAGACCCAGTACTTC. The V and J genes are TRBV27 and TRBJ2-5; perhaps TRBD2 as D (6 bases). Germline V gene lookup returns CDR1 MNHEY and CDR2 SMNVEV (reference sequence). CDR3 size: 14 residues. The V gene lost 5 bases and the J gene lost 1 base, with 11 bases spanning the gap.

The genes are TRBV3-1 (or the pseudogene TRBV3-2) and TRBJ2-1; tentatively, D is TRBD1 or TRBD2 (7 bases each). Trimming stripped 0 bases from V and 8 bases from J, with 17 bases between. The V gene's germline CDR1 is LGHDT and CDR2 YNNKEL (reference sequence). The CDR3 covers 16 residues. As DNA, the CDR3 is TGTGCCAGCAGCCAAGAGAGGGCGGCAGGGGGGGATGAGCAGTTCTTC. Translating gives CASSQERAAGGDEQFF.

This rearrangement joins TRBV11-3 to TRBJ2-2; 8 nucleotides match TRBD1. This CDR3 comprises 15 residues. CDR1 SGHNT and CDR2 YENEEA come from the germline V gene. Germline trimming cut 2 bases from V and 6 bases from J; bases unmatched to any gene: 5. This CDR3 reads CASSLSGQGAGELFF. As DNA, the CDR3 is TGTGCCAGCAGCTTAAGCGGACAGGGTGCCGGGGAGCTGTTTTTT.

The rearrangement uses TRBV6-6 and TRBJ2-5; 7 nucleotides match TRBD1. With V trimmed by 6 bases and J by 3 bases, 7 bases remained unmatched. The CDR3 spans 14 residues. Germline loops: CDR1 MNHNY, CDR2 SVGAGI (reference sequence). The CDR3 sequence: CASSPWDRKETQYF. CDR3 in DNA: TGTGCCAGCAGCCCCTGGGACAGAAAAGAGACCCAGTACTTC.

The CDR3 here is CASSISDSPKTFLQYF. CDR3 nucleotide sequence: TGTGCCAGCAGCATCTCGGACAGTCCAAAAACATTCCTTCAGTACTTC. The V and J genes are TRBV11-2 and TRBJ2-4; possibly TRBD1 for D (6 bases). V lost 5 bases and J lost 11, with 25 bases in between. Germline loops: CDR1 SGHAT, CDR2 FQNNGV. The CDR3 covers 16 residues.